The 16 T cell receptor beta chains below come from one sample, sequenced in a study of response to subunit inactivated influenza vaccine. TCRdb re-analysed the RT-PCR reads in MiXCR, keeping a single row per CDR3 protein. The sample gives approximately 480,000 distinct CDR3 sequences, approximately 11% of which show up once; approximately 12% is in the top ten. Sequencing was performed on PBMCs from blood, taken roughly 47 days after vaccination. The receptors derive from a man aged 45-65 years who received an inactivated influenza vaccine.

The J gene is TRBJ2-2, the V gene TRBV5-1; the D gene is possibly TRBD2 (8 bases). The length of the CDR3 is 17 residues. Germline lookup yields CDR1 SGHRS and CDR2 YFSETQ. Trimming stripped 1 base from V and 5 bases from J, with 18 bases between. CDR3 in amino acids: CASSLFLLAGQTGELFF. The CDR3 region has the DNA TGCGCCAGCAGCTTGTTCCTTTTAGCGGGACAGACCGGGGAGCTGTTTTTT. The whole variable domain, remainder taken from reference TRBV5-1 and TRBJ2-2, is KAGVTQTPRYLIKTRGQQVTLSCSPISGHRSVSWYQQTPGQGLQFLFEYFSETQRNKGNFPGRFSGRQFSNSRSEMNVSTLELGDSALYLCASSLFLLAGQTGELFFGEGSRLTVL.

The chain joins TRBV7-9 to TRBJ2-1, with D possibly being TRBD2 (6 bases). Deletions cut 3 bases from V and 2 bases from J, with 17 bases between. This CDR3 region has 17 residues. Germline CDR1 is SEHNR and CDR2 is FQNEAQ (reference sequence). CDR3 residues: CASSLRGSSDPYNEQFF. CDR3 in DNA: TGTGCCAGCAGCTTGCGGGGATCTAGCGACCCCTACAATGAGCAGTTCTTC. Based on the CDR3 plus reference TRBV7-9 and TRBJ2-1, the full variable domain is DTGVSQNPRHKITKRGQNVTFRCDPISEHNRLYWYRQTLGQGPEFLTYFQNEAQLEKSRLLSDRFSAERPKGSFSTLEIQRTEQGDSAMYLCASSLRGSSDPYNEQFFGPGTRLTVL.

The chain recombines TRBV10-3 with TRBJ1-1; D uncertain. The CDR3 has 14 residues. V dropped 4 bases and J dropped 0 bases, with 9 bases sitting between them. Germline CDR1 ENHRY, CDR2 SYGVKD. The chain's CDR3 is CAISAGSMNTEAFF. CDR3 bases: TGTGCCATCAGTGCAGGATCCATGAACACTGAAGCTTTCTTT.

The chain couples TRBV5-1 to TRBJ2-7; the match to TRBD1 covers 8 bases. J lost 2 bases, V lost 2 bases, and 6 bases had no gene match. Germline V CDR1 and CDR2: SGHRS, YFSETQ. The CDR3 extends over 15 amino acids. CDR3 amino acids: CASSFLTGDTYEQYF. CDR3 DNA sequence: TGCGCCAGCAGCTTCCTGACAGGGGACACCTACGAGCAGTACTTC.

This clonotype has only a few counts. This rearrangement joins TRBV12-3 or TRBV12-4 to TRBJ2-3; D remains unclear. The CDR3 extends over 16 amino acids. Trimming removed 3 bases from V and 0 bases from J, with 13 bases in between. CDR3 protein: CASSFLGGSSTDTQYF. The CDR3, as DNA: TGTGCCAGCAGTTTCTTGGGCGGATCCAGCACAGATACGCAGTATTTT.

This sequence joins TRBV7-8 and TRBJ2-5, with D perhaps TRBD1 (6 bases). The V gene lost 6 bases and the J gene lost 5 bases, with 13 bases spanning the gap. The germline gives CDR1 SGHVS, CDR2 FQNEAQ. This CDR3 has 13 residues. The CDR3, as DNA: TGTGCCAGCAGTTATCAGGGGAAGGAGACCCAGTACTTC. Residues: CASSYQGKETQYF.

The rearrangement uses TRBV12-3 or TRBV12-4 and TRBJ1-6, with D tentatively TRBD1 (5 bases). The CDR3 runs to 13 residues. The ends were cut back, 8 bases at V and 7 bases at J, with 12 bases in the middle. The CDR3 reads CASVNRRNSPLHF. The CDR3 DNA sequence: TGTGCCAGCGTGAACAGGAGAAATTCACCCCTCCACTTT.

This clonotype was seen many times. The genes are TRBV18 and TRBJ2-7; 10 bases match TRBD1. The CDR3 runs 16 residues. CDR1 is KGHSH and CDR2 is LQKENI in the germline V gene. Trimming removed 4 bases from V and 0 bases from J; junction bases left unmatched: 6. The CDR3 DNA reads as TGTGCCAGCTCACTACCGGGACAGGGGCCCTCCTACGAGCAGTACTTC. Protein product: CASSLPGQGPSYEQYF.

V gene TRBV11-1 combines with J gene TRBJ2-3, with D uncertain. This CDR3 spans 15 amino acids. Germline V gene sequence: CDR1 SGHAT, CDR2 FQDESV (reference sequence). V was trimmed by 5 bases and J by 0 bases, leaving 12 bases between them. The CDR3 sequence is CASSVGPASTDTQYF. Here the CDR3 DNA reads TGTGCCAGCAGCGTCGGACCAGCGAGCACAGATACGCAGTATTTT.

A few counts support this clonotype. This chain joins TRBV4-3 and TRBJ2-7; possible D gene TRBD1, 6 bases. Trimming removed 3 bases at V and 3 bases at J, with 15 bases between. In germline, CDR1 is LGHNA, CDR2 YSLEER. This CDR3 contains 15 residues. The CDR3 loop reads CASSQMGAAYYEQYF. DNA of the CDR3: TGCGCCAGCAGCCAGATGGGGGCGGCTTACTACGAGCAGTACTTC.

The chain uses TRBV4-2 and TRBJ1-6, with a weak D call TRBD1 (6 bases). CDR1 and CDR2 from the germline V gene are LGHNA and YNFKEQ. Trimming shortened V by 2 bases and J by 3 bases, and 8 bases separated the two germline ends. CDR3 length: 15 amino acids. This CDR3 reads CASSQSRGYNSPLHF. The DNA for the CDR3 is TGTGCCAGCAGCCAATCCAGGGGCTATAATTCACCCCTCCACTTT.

This clonotype was observed a few times. V usage is TRBV4-3 and J usage is TRBJ2-7; a possible D gene is TRBD2 (6 bases). The germline CDR1 and CDR2 sequences are LGHNA and YSLEER. V was pared by 4 bases and J by 6 bases, with 16 bases between. The CDR3 totals 14 residues. Here the CDR3 reads CASSLAGSAPEQYF. CDR3 DNA sequence: TGCGCCAGCAGCCTCGCCGGGAGTGCACCCGAGCAGTACTTC.

This clonotype turned up a few times. This sequence joins TRBV21-1 and TRBJ2-2; the D call of TRBD2 is as the table states it, not checked on the DNA. TRBV21-1 is a pseudogene. This CDR3 has 17 amino acids. CDR3 nucleotide sequence: TGTGCCAGCAGCAAAGTTAGCGGGAGGTTCCACACCGGGGAGCTGTTTTTT. The encoded protein is CASSKVSGRFHTGELFF.

The table lists this clonotype with many counts. The gene calls are TRBV5-5 and TRBJ1-1; no clear D. The CDR3 runs 13 residues. The germline gives CDR1 SGHKS, CDR2 YYEKEE (reference sequence). V gave up 0 bases and J gave up 3 bases, with 6 bases separating them. The CDR3 coding sequence is TGTGCCAGCAGCTTGGATCAGGACACTGAAGCTTTCTTT. It encodes CASSLDQDTEAFF.

The chain recombines TRBV5-1 with TRBJ2-7, with D maybe TRBD1 (6 bases). The CDR3 length is 15 residues. In germline, CDR1 is SGHRS, CDR2 YFSETQ. Trimming took off 0 bases at V and 2 bases at J, with 12 bases between the two ends. DNA of the CDR3: TGCGCCAGCAGCTTGGATACAGGGCGAACCTACGAGCAGTACTTC. As protein: CASSLDTGRTYEQYF.

This clonotype was counted a few times. This chain uses TRBV15 with TRBJ1-5, with D perhaps TRBD1 (6 bases). V was cut by 5 bases and J by 5 bases, with 13 bases left in between. Germline V lookup: CDR1 LNHNV, CDR2 YYDKDF (reference sequence). The CDR3 contains 14 residues. The CDR3 DNA is TGTGCCACCAGCCGTGGGGGGGGCTATCAGCCCCAGCATTTT. Amino acid sequence: CATSRGGGYQPQHF.